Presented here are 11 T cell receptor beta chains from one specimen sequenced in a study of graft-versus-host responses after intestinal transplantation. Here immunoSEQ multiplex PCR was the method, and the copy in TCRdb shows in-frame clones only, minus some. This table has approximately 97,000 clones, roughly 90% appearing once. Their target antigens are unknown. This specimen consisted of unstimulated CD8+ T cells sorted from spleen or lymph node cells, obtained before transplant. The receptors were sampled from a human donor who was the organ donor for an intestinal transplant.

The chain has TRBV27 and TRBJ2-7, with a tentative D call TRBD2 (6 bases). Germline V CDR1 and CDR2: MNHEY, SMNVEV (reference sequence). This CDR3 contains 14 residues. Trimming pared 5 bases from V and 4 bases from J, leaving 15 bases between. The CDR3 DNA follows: TGTGCCAGCAGTAATGGAGAGGGGAGGTACGAGCAGTACTTC. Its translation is CASSNGEGRYEQYF.

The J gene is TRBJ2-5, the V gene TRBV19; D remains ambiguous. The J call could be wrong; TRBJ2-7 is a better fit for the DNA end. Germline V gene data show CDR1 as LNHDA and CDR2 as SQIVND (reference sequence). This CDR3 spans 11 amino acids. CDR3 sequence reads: CASRSTSEQYF. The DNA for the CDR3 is TGTGCCAGTAGATCGACGAGCGAGCAGTACTTC.

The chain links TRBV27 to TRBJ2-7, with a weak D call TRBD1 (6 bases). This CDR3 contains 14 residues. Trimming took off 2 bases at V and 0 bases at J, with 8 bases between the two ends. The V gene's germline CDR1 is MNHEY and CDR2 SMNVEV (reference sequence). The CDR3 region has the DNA TGTGCCAGCAGTTTAGACAGGTTCTCCTACGAGCAGTACTTC. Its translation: CASSLDRFSYEQYF.

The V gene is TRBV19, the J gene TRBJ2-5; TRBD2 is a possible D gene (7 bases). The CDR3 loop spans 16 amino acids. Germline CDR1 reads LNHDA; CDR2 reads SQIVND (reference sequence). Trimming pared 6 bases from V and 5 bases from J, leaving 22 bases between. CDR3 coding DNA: TGTGCCAGTAGCGGGGGGCCTTTCCAACCAATGGAGACCCAGTACTTC. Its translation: CASSGGPFQPMETQYF.

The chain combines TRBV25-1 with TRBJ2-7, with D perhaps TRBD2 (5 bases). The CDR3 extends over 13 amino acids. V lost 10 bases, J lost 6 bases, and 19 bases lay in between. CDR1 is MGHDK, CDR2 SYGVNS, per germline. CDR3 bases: TGTGCCACCCAGGAGGCAATCCGGTCCGAGCAGTACTTC. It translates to CATQEAIRSEQYF.

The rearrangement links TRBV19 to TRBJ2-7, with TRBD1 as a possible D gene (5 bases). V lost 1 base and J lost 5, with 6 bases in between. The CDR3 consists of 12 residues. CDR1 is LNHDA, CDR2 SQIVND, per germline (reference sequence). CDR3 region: CASSIGGDEQYF. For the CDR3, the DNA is TGTGCCAGTAGTATAGGGGGCGACGAGCAGTACTTC. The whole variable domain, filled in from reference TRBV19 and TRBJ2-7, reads DGGITQSPKYLFRKEGQNVTLSCEQNLNHDAMYWYRQDPGQGLRLIYYSQIVNDFQKGDIAEGYSVSREKKESFPLTVTSAQKNPTAFYLCASSIGGDEQYFGPGTRLTVT.

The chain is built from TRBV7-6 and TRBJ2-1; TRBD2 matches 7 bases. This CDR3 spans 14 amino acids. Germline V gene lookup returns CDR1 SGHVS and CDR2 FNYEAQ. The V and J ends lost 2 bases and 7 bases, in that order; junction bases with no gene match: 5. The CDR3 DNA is TGTGCCAGCAGCTTAACGGGAGGTGGTAATGAGCAGTTCTTC. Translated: CASSLTGGGNEQFF.

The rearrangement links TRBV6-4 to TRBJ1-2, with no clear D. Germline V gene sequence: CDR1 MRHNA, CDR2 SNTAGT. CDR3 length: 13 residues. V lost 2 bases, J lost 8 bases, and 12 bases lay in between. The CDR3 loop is CASSDLRGSGYTF. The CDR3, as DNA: TGTGCCAGCAGTGACCTCCGGGGTTCAGGCTACACCTTC.

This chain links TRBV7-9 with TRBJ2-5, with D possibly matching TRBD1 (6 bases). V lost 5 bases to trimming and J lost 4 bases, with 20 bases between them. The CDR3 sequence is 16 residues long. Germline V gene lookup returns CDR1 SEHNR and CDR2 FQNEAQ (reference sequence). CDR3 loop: CASSGRDIRKPETQYF. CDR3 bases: TGTGCCAGCAGCGGCAGGGACATCCGGAAGCCAGAGACCCAGTACTTC. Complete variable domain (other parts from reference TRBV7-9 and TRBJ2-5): DTGVSQNPRHKITKRGQNVTFRCDPISEHNRLYWYRQTLGQGPEFLTYFQNEAQLEKSRLLSDRFSAERPKGSFSTLEIQRTEQGDSAMYLCASSGRDIRKPETQYFGPGTRLLVL.

CDR3 in DNA: TGCGCCAGCAGTCAAAAGGACAGGGCGAATAATTCACCCCTCCACTTT. Translating it yields CASSQKDRANNSPLHF. The rearrangement uses TRBV23-1 and TRBJ1-6, with 8 bases fitting TRBD1. TRBV23-1 is classed as an ORF, of uncertain function. Trimming cost V 2 bases and J 5 bases; bases outside gene matches: 5. The CDR3 runs to 16 residues.

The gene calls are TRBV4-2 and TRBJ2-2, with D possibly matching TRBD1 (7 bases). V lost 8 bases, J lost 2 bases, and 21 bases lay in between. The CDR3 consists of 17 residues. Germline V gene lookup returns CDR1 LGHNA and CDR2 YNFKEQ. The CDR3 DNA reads TGTGCCAGCCGCGGGGCCCCGGGACAGAAAAACACCGGGGAGCTGTTTTTT. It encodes CASRGAPGQKNTGELFF.